This T cell receptor (beta chain) appears in the sequencing data of a study of beta chain features in type 1 diabetes listed by TCRdb under 2018. Broadly, across the study: No differences in mean age, gender distribution, total cell number or subset yield were found between patients and healthy donors. A total of under 120,000,000 sorted cells were examined across all samples, and RNA yield correlated strongly with the number of cells per subset. In the study, TCRB repertoires of sorted circulating CD4+ T cell subsets from recently diagnosed type 1 diabetes patients were compared with those of matched healthy donors. Naive and central memory subsets were obtained from all 30 or so donors, but regulatory and stem cell-like memory subsets were isolated from only 8 patients and roughly eight healthy donors.

Each donor gave one peripheral blood draw, averaging approximately 110 mL, which was collected into heparinised tubes. A BD FACSAria II was used to sort naive, central memory, regulatory and stem cell-like memory CD4+ T cells with a panel that included CD45RO, CCR7, CD25, CD127, CD95 and CD27. All sorted populations exceeded 95% purity. PBMCs were isolated immediately by Lymphoprep density gradient centrifugation and stained directly without culture. Samples were stained and sorted in pairs, with one healthy donor and one patient per experiment, so that batch effects were minimized. The investigation overall reported the following: In all four CD4+ subsets, TCRB CDR3 length was moderately but significantly shorter in type 1 diabetes patients. Because cDNA rather than genomic DNA was sequenced, highly expressing activated cells could have been over-represented, although no difference in activation and CD3 levels was found between groups. HLA sub-analyses involved small numbers of individuals, so any influence of HLA type on TCRB rearrangement remained unresolved. Shorter templates might have been favored by PCR, but patient and control samples were amplified and corrected together, so both groups would have been affected equally by any skew. The naive, central memory and regulatory TCRB repertoires appeared to resemble one another more closely among patients than among healthy donors. At VDJ recombination sites, type 1 diabetes patients had fewer insertions and more deleted nucleotides, which implies abnormalities in thymic rearrangement.

Comments on this clone: Its antigen remains undetermined. There are no base qualities to consult, and no much larger clone falls within one base.

The entire isolated RNA was reverse transcribed using the High Capacity cDNA Reverse Transcription Kit, and thus expressed TCRB transcripts were sequenced. Naive, central memory and regulatory T cell samples underwent deep immunoSEQ sequencing, averaging roughly 3.5 million total reads per sample. After sorted cells were lysed in RLT buffer, RNA was extracted with DNase-treated RNeasy Micro or Mini kits, with the choice depending on cell number. Each cell subset was processed separately to prevent cross-contamination, with patient and healthy donor samples processed together. The immunoSEQ multiplex PCR was used to amplify TCRB sequences from cDNA, yielding 87-bp fragments that span the CDR3 region. The amplicons were sequenced using the Illumina HiSeq platform. The study's processing was this. PCR bias was corrected computationally using synthetic template baselines, and reads within Hamming distance 2 were collapsed, with unmergeable singletons discarded. Reads were aligned to IMGT to assign V, D and J genes, CDR3 length, and insertions or deletions at six rearrangement sites. Within each subset, clonotype counts were normalized to sorted cell number, after which true diversity and Gini coefficients were computed with the tcR R package. The overlap coefficient, calculated on TCRB nucleotide sequences, was used to measure repertoire sharing. Out-of-frame TCRB sequences from naive cells were analyzed to stand in for the pre-selection repertoire. TCRdb limited this immuneACCESS table to in-frame rearrangements with V and J called. A share of clones is missing; checked studies link under half to unresolved V genes, and the rest is unexplained. For V, J and clone size, that table is used; D and trimming come from the DNA. This sample holds some 250,000 clones; approximately 11% were observed only once. 0.017% of the sample lies in the top ten.

Trimming removed 5 bases from V and 0 bases from J; the gene matches leave 6 bases unexplained. The CDR3, from cysteine to phenylalanine, totals 15 residues. Kept here is only the CDR3 DNA, which spans 45 bases and is read in frame from base 1. CDR1 is given as SQVTM and CDR2 as ANQGSEA, both from the germline V gene. The rearrangement joined TRBV29-1 to TRBJ1-5; TRBD1 agrees with 8 junctional bases. The receptor was isolated from a man younger than 40 with type 1 diabetes. Sequenced sample: naive CD4+ T cells from blood. The cell subset or site label of this sample denotes: true naive CD4+ T cells. CDR3 protein: CSVTPDRDSNQPQHF. The DNA sequence reads TGCAGCGTTACTCCGGACAGGGATAGCAATCAGCCCCAGCATTTT.